The TCR beta chain under discussion was sequenced for a study of T cell repertoires in cytomegalovirus infection. About the study: Matching HLA type, along with CMV infection, was indicated by public TCR beta signatures.

CDR1 and CDR2 (germline): SGHVS, FQNEAQ. The CDR3 has 19 residues. General study points: Predominance within the ex vivo response was attributable to HLA-C-restricted CMV-specific TCR beta clonotypes. The cumulative frequency of public TCR beta families identified carriers of CMV plus the relevant HLA.

Note on this clonotype: Its antigen is as yet unknown. A read error may account for a junction end that differs from germline.

MiXCR was run by TCRdb on the reads, yielding one entry per CDR3 protein. Among 740,000 or so distinct CDR3 sequences, 35% to 45% were seen once, and the ten largest hold roughly 2.8%. The sequence came from a human donor in good health (CMV status not recorded). Some clones in this sample may be carry-over from other donors' samples. Sequencing input: PBMCs. The genes are TRBV7-8 and TRBJ2-1; 11 bases line up with TRBD2. CDR3 residues: CASSLVLAGGLSSYKEQFF. DNA of the CDR3: TGTGCCAGCAGCTTAGTATTAGCGGGGGGGCTAAGCTCCTACAAGGAGCAGTTCTTC.